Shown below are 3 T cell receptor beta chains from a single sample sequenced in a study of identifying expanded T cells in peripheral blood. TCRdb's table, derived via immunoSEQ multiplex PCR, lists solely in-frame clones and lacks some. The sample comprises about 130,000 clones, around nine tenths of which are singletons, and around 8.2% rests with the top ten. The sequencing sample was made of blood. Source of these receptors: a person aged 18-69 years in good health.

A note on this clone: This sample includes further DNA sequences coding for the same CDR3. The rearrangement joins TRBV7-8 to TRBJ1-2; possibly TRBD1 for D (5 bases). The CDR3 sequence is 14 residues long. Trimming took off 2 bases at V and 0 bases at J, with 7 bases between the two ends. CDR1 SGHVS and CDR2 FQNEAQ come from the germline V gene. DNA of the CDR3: TGTGCCAGCAGCTTAACAGGAGCTAACTATGGCTACACCTTC. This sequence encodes CASSLTGANYGYTF.

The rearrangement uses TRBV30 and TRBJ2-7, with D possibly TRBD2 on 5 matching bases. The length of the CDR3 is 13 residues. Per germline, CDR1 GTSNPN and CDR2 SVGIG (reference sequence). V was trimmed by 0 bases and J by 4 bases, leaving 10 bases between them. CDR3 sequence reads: CAWSVPGRYEQYF. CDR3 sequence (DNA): TGTGCCTGGAGTGTACCGGGAAGATACGAGCAGTACTTC.

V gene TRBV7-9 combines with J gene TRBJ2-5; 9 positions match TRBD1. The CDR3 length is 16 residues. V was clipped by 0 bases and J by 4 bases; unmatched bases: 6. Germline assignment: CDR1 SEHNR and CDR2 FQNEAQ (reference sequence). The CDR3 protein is CASSLAPGQGRETQYF. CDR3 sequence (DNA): TGTGCCAGCAGCTTAGCACCGGGACAGGGCCGAGAGACCCAGTACTTC.